These 5 T cell receptor beta chains came from one sample sequenced in a study of vaccination and CD4 T cells after COVID-19. As to treatment: approximately nine-day PBMC culture with coronavirus spike peptide pools or control peptides (ViraFEST assay). No antigen is known for these receptors. Oncomine TCR Beta short-read sequencing was applied to DNA from cultured CD4+ T cells. From the PCR reads, TCRdb called clonotypes with MiXCR, one entry per CDR3 protein. The table records approximately 9,000 distinct CDR3 sequences, over 65% of them present only once. The sequencing sample was made of CD4+ T cells from blood, cultured in vitro. These receptors originate from a human donor who had recovered from COVID-19.

This chain joins TRBV2 and TRBJ1-5; 7 nucleotides line up with TRBD1. The V gene end was trimmed by 3 bases and the J gene end by 0 bases; junction bases not matched to a gene: 8. The CDR3 extends over 17 amino acids. Germline V gene data show CDR1 as SNHLY and CDR2 as FYNNEI. CDR3: CASSDLDRLYSNQPQHF. The CDR3 bases are TGTGCCAGCAGTGATCTGGACAGGTTATATAGCAATCAGCCCCAGCATTTT.

The V call is TRBV12-3 or TRBV12-4, the J call TRBJ2-1; a possible D gene is TRBD1 (6 bases). V was clipped by 0 bases and J by 12 bases, with 12 bases between them. The CDR3 is 13 amino acids. CDR3 loop: CASSLARRDMQFF. The CDR3 DNA follows: TGTGCCAGCAGTTTAGCGCGCCGGGACATGCAGTTCTTC.

The CDR3 region is CAVRSGLLNQPQHF. CDR3 nucleotides: TGTGCCGTACGCTCGGGTCTTCTCAATCAGCCCCAGCATTTT. The V call is TRBV28, the J call TRBJ1-5; D unclear. Germline V gives CDR1 MDHEN, CDR2 SYDVKM. There are 14 residues in the CDR3. Deletions cut 11 bases from V and 3 bases from J, with 17 bases between. Based on the CDR3 plus reference TRBV28 and TRBJ1-5, the full variable domain is DVKVTQSSRYLVKRTGEKVFLECVQDMDHENMFWYRQDPGLGLRLIYFSYDVKMKEKGDIPEGYSVSREKKERFSLILESASTNQTSMYLCAVRSGLLNQPQHFGDGTRLSIL.

The table lists this clonotype with a few counts. The genes are TRBV27 and TRBJ1-6; TRBD1 matches at 12 bases. V trimming: 3 bases; J trimming: 10 bases; junction bases outside the gene matches: 13. CDR3 length: 18 amino acids. Germline V gene data show CDR1 as MNHEY and CDR2 as SMNVEV (reference sequence). In DNA, the CDR3 is TGTGCCAGCAGTTTCTGGGGACCCCGGGACAGGGGGCTGTCACCCCTCCACTTT. Protein product: CASSFWGPRDRGLSPLHF.

The genes are TRBV2 and TRBJ2-3; TRBD2 aligns across 7 bases. Unmatched junction bases numbered 1, after V lost 4 bases and J lost 3 bases. The germline gives CDR1 SNHLY, CDR2 FYNNEI. This CDR3 is built from 13 residues. CDR3 in amino acids: CASSGEGTDTQYF. As DNA, the CDR3 is TGTGCCAGCAGTGGGGAGGGGACAGATACGCAGTATTTT.